This is a list of T cell receptor beta chains from one sample in a study of cytomegalovirus exposure and HLA in healthy donors. Libraries were prepared by immunoSEQ multiplex PCR; TCRdb keeps only in-frame clonotypes and omits some of them. The sample shows roughly 190,000 clones, nearly 80% of them seen only once. The sequencing sample was made of PBMCs. These receptors originate from a female donor in good health and CMV-seronegative. Both conserved end residues are part of each CDR3. The D gene is left open where the match is weak. Only some rows state a clone size, as once, few, many or a class for expanded clones.

cdr3_length	j_call	d_call	clone_size	v_call	cdr3_nt	cdr3_aa
14	TRBJ1-6	TRBD1	few	TRBV2	TGTGCCAGCAGGGCGACAGGGAGCATTTCACCCCTCCACTTT	CASRATGSISPLHF
13	TRBJ2-5	TRBD2	-	TRBV28	TGTGCCAGCACCCGGGGGGGGGTAGAGACCCAGTACTTC	CASTRGGVETQYF
14	TRBJ2-1	TRBD2	-	TRBV5-4	TGTGCCAGCAGCTCTAGCGGGGGGTCCCCTGAGCAGTTCTTC	CASSSSGGSPEQFF
14	TRBJ2-2	-	-	TRBV5-4	TGTGCCAGCAGCCGGGACCCCGGGGGTGGGGAGCTGTTTTTT	CASSRDPGGGELFF
12	TRBJ2-7	-	-	TRBV4-2	TGTGCCAGCAGCCAAGATATGTACGAGCAGTACTTC	CASSQDMYEQYF
15	TRBJ2-1	TRBD2	-	TRBV2	TGTGCCAGCAGTGTTAGGGCTAGCGGGACTAATGAGCAGTTCTTC	CASSVRASGTNEQFF
17	TRBJ1-1	-	-	TRBV11-3	TGTGCCAGCAGCTTAGAATTGGGTGAGACACCGAACACTGAAGCTTTCTTT	CASSLELGETPNTEAFF
18	TRBJ2-7	TRBD2	-	TRBV5-5	TGTGCCAGCAGCTTGGCCTTACGGACTAGCGGGAGAAACTACGAGCAGTACTTC	CASSLALRTSGRNYEQYF
15	TRBJ2-3	TRBD1	once	TRBV7-6	TGTGCCAGCACCGCCGGGACAGGGGGTTCAGATACGCAGTATTTT	CASTAGTGGSDTQYF
15	TRBJ2-1	TRBD2	-	TRBV7-6	TGTGCCAGCAGCATTAGCGGGGGGGCCTACAATGAGCAGTTCTTC	CASSISGGAYNEQFF
14	TRBJ2-7	TRBD1	few	TRBV5-1	TGCGCCAGCAGCTCGGGACAGGGGTTCCACGAGCAGTACTTC	CASSSGQGFHEQYF
14	TRBJ1-5	-	-	TRBV4-2	TGTGCCAGCAGCGACGCACAGGGAAATCAGCCCCAGCATTTT	CASSDAQGNQPQHF
12	TRBJ2-5	-	-	TRBV12-5	TGTGCTAGTGGTTTGGTAGAGGAGACCCAGTACTTC	CASGLVEETQYF
14	TRBJ1-2	TRBD1	-	TRBV4-1	TGCGCCAGCAGCCACAGACAGGGAAACTATGGCTACACCTTC	CASSHRQGNYGYTF
14	TRBJ2-1	TRBD2	-	TRBV5-4	TGTGCCAGCAGCTTGGTGTCTAGCGGTCAGGAGCAGTTCTTC	CASSLVSSGQEQFF
13	TRBJ1-6	TRBD1	-	TRBV28	TGTGCCAGCCGTGGGACAGGGGAATCACCCCTCCACTTT	CASRGTGESPLHF
15	TRBJ1-1	-	-	TRBV27	TGTGCCAGCAGTTTATCCGGACTCCCGAACACTGAAGCTTTCTTT	CASSLSGLPNTEAFF
17	TRBJ2-2	-	-	TRBV18	TGTGCCAGCTCACCTCAGTCCAGGACAGCGAACACCGGGGAGCTGTTTTTT	CASSPQSRTANTGELFF
13	TRBJ2-7	-	-	TRBV6-5	TGTGCCAGCAGTCTCGGGATAAGCCGCGAGCAGTACTTC	CASSLGISREQYF
17	TRBJ1-1	-	-	TRBV27	TGTGCCAGCAGTTCTCGCACCCGGCAGGGGCGAGACACTGAAGCTTTCTTT	CASSSRTRQGRDTEAFF
13	TRBJ2-7	TRBD2	few	TRBV9	TGTGCCAGCAGCGGGGGACTAGACAGCGAGCAGTACTTC	CASSGGLDSEQYF
16	TRBJ2-5	TRBD1	-	TRBV6-1	TGTGCCAGCAGTGAAGGGGGACAGGGTTATCCGGAGACCCAGTACTTC	CASSEGGQGYPETQYF
14	TRBJ2-7	TRBD2	-	TRBV25-1	TGTGCCAGCAGAAATAGCGGGGCCTCCTACGAGCAGTACTTC	CASRNSGASYEQYF
14	TRBJ1-1	-	-	TRBV7-9	TGTGCCAGCAGCTTTCTCCTTTCCAACACTGAAGCTTTCTTT	CASSFLLSNTEAFF
15	TRBJ1-3	-	-	TRBV27	TGTGCCAGCGCGGCAGGGGCCATCTCTGGAAACACCATATATTTT	CASAAGAISGNTIYF
15	TRBJ1-1	-	-	TRBV19	TGTGCCAGTAGTATGGCAGACGGGGTAGACACTGAAGCTTTCTTT	CASSMADGVDTEAFF
16	TRBJ1-2	-	-	TRBV6-1	TGTGCCAGCAGTGAGCCGCGTGGACAGCGGGGCTATGGCTACACCTTC	CASSEPRGQRGYGYTF
16	TRBJ2-5	TRBD2	-	TRBV9	TGTGCCAGCAGCGCCGGGACTAGCTTAATCAAAGAGACCCAGTACTTC	CASSAGTSLIKETQYF